The 20 T cell receptor beta chains presented below share a single source sample, sequenced in a study of human T cells and chemical hapten exposure. Via MiXCR, TCRdb re-called the 5' RACE reads, giving one row per CDR3 protein. The top ten hold almost 7% of the sample, which has more than 75,000 distinct CDR3 sequences, roughly 15% seen once. Extraction of total RNA was performed on unfractionated whole blood. Every receptor here comes from a female donor in good health.

The sample holds a few counts of this clonotype. V usage is TRBV5-7 and J usage is TRBJ1-2; D unresolved. TRBV5-7 counts as an open reading frame of uncertain function. The CDR3 covers 17 residues. V was pared by 1 base and J by 7 bases, with 23 bases between. CDR3 residues: CASSLRRKLGQRVGYTF. The CDR3 DNA is TGTGCCAGCAGCTTGCGGCGTAAGTTAGGGCAGCGGGTTGGCTACACCTTC.

This clonotype has a handful of counts. The genes are TRBV7-2 and TRBJ1-2; the D is unclear. Germline CDR1 and CDR2: SGHTA and FQGNSA. V dropped 2 bases and J dropped 0 bases, with 7 bases sitting between them. The CDR3 is made up of 14 amino acids. The chain's CDR3 is CASSLKGTNYGYTF. CDR3 coding DNA: TGTGCCAGCAGCTTAAAAGGGACTAACTATGGCTACACCTTC.

This clonotype was picked up many times. The gene calls are TRBV18 and TRBJ1-2; D may be TRBD1 (6 bases). V was clipped by 3 bases and J by 2 bases, with 13 bases between them. This CDR3 is built from 15 residues. From germline, CDR1 is KGHSH and CDR2 LQKENI. The CDR3 nucleotides read TGTGCCAGCTCACCGTCGGCGCAGGGGAACTATGGCTACACCTTC. Encoded protein: CASSPSAQGNYGYTF.

The chain links TRBV18 to TRBJ2-1; TRBD2 might be the D (6 bases). The V end lost 0 bases, the J end lost 8 bases, and 23 bases lay between the germline ends. The CDR3 consists of 18 residues. The germline V gene has CDR1 KGHSH and CDR2 LQKENI. The CDR3 sequence is CASSPPGGWRERSDEQFF. CDR3 DNA: TGTGCCAGCTCACCACCTGGTGGGTGGAGGGAGAGAAGTGATGAGCAGTTCTTC.

This clonotype came up a few times. The rearrangement links TRBV20-1 to TRBJ1-1; 12 bases fit TRBD1. Unmatched junction bases numbered 8, after V lost 2 bases and J lost 1 base. CDR3 length: 17 residues. CDR1 is DFQATT, CDR2 SNEGSKA, per germline (reference sequence). DNA of the CDR3: TGCAGTGCTAGACCCGGAGGGACAGGGGGCGCGAACACTGAAGCTTTCTTT. This translates into CSARPGGTGGANTEAFF.

The chain employs TRBV7-2 and TRBJ2-7; 9 nucleotides match TRBD1. The CDR3 is made up of 15 amino acids. The germline V gene has CDR1 SGHTA and CDR2 FQGNSA. The junction had 9 bases not matched to a gene; V was cut back by 5 bases and J by 4 bases. The CDR3, as DNA: TGTGCCAGCAGCCTCGGACAGGGGAGTATGTACGAGCAGTACTTC. It specifies CASSLGQGSMYEQYF.

This clonotype was picked up a small number of times. The V and J genes are TRBV28 and TRBJ2-3; tentatively, D is TRBD2 (5 bases). The CDR3 covers 16 residues. V was pared by 2 bases and J by 4 bases, with 16 bases between. Germline V gene sequence: CDR1 MDHEN, CDR2 SYDVKM. The CDR3 region is CASSLPPQSGADTQYF. The CDR3 DNA reads TGTGCCAGCAGTTTACCCCCACAGTCCGGGGCAGATACGCAGTATTTT. The full variable domain, completed using reference TRBV28 and TRBJ2-3, is DVKVTQSSRYLVKRTGEKVFLECVQDMDHENMFWYRQDPGLGLRLIYFSYDVKMKEKGDIPEGYSVSREKKERFSLILESASTNQTSMYLCASSLPPQSGADTQYFGPGTRLTVL.

The chain uses TRBV28 and TRBJ1-5; D may be TRBD1 (6 bases). The CDR3 has 17 residues. Germline V gene data show CDR1 as MDHEN and CDR2 as SYDVKM. Trimming cost V 6 bases and J 1 base, with 19 bases left between them. CDR3 nucleotides: TGTGCCAGCAGCCAACGATCGGGACACCCGAGCAATCAGCCCCAGCATTTT. This gives the protein CASSQRSGHPSNQPQHF.

This clonotype has a count of ten or more. The chain links TRBV2 to TRBJ1-2; D gene unclear. V lost 4 bases and J lost 8, with 11 bases in between. The CDR3 is made up of 12 amino acids. CDR1 and CDR2 (germline): SNHLY, FYNNEI. The CDR3: CASSGEGSGYTF. As DNA, the CDR3 is TGTGCCAGCAGTGGGGAGGGATCCGGCTACACCTTC.

This clonotype was seen once. The CDR3 is CASKGSYGYTF. CDR3 in DNA: TGTGCCAGCAAAGGCAGCTATGGCTACACCTTC. The genes are TRBV27 and TRBJ1-2; D is undetermined. This CDR3 spans 11 amino acids. Germline assignment: CDR1 MNHEY and CDR2 SMNVEV (reference sequence). V was cut by 7 bases and J by 4 bases, with 7 bases left in between.

This rearrangement joins TRBV19 to TRBJ1-5; the match to TRBD1 covers 7 bases. CDR1 and CDR2 (germline): LNHDA, SQIVND (reference sequence). This CDR3 comprises 15 residues. Trimming at V came to 6 bases and at J to 4 bases, leaving 9 bases not matched to a gene. The CDR3: CASSPGQAVNQPQHF. CDR3 nucleotide sequence: TGTGCCAGTAGCCCCGGACAGGCCGTGAATCAGCCCCAGCATTTT.

This clonotype was observed many times. This sequence joins TRBV5-1 and TRBJ2-1; possible D gene TRBD2, 5 bases. The germline CDR1 and CDR2 sequences are SGHRS and YFSETQ. V lost 5 bases and J lost 4, with 10 bases in between. CDR3 length: 13 residues. CDR3 residues: CASSWTPYNEQFF. The CDR3 bases are TGCGCCAGCAGTTGGACTCCGTACAATGAGCAGTTCTTC.

The chain has TRBV9 and TRBJ2-7; no clear D. This CDR3 region has 13 residues. Trimming took off 2 bases at V and 0 bases at J, with 6 bases between the two ends. The germline V gene has CDR1 SGDLS and CDR2 YYNGEE. The CDR3 region has the DNA TGTGCCAGCAGCGTTGGCAACTCCTACGAGCAGTACTTC. Protein product: CASSVGNSYEQYF.

A remark on this clonotype: A much larger clone differs from this one at a single base, so this may be a read error. This chain links TRBV20-1 with TRBJ1-1; TRBD1 aligns across 8 bases. From germline, CDR1 is DFQATT and CDR2 SNEGSKA (reference sequence). CDR3 length: 13 residues. V lost 5 bases and J lost 2; bases outside the gene matches: 4. The CDR3 DNA reads TGCAGTGCTGGACAGGGAATAAACACTGAAGCTTTCTTT. Translated, it gives CSAGQGINTEAFF.

This clonotype was seen a handful of times. The V and J genes are TRBV29-1 and TRBJ2-7; D may be TRBD2 (5 bases). The CDR3 runs 11 residues. Germline values: CDR1 SQVTM, CDR2 ANQGSEA. Trimming removed 7 bases at V and 3 bases at J, with 10 bases between. In DNA form, the CDR3 reads TGCAGCGCGGGCGAGGGCTACGAGCAGTACTTC. Amino acid sequence: CSAGEGYEQYF.

This clonotype was counted at least ten times. V usage is TRBV12-3 or TRBV12-4 and J usage is TRBJ2-7; 7 nucleotides align to TRBD1. Trimming cost V 7 bases and J 0 bases; bases outside gene matches: 9. The CDR3 loop spans 15 amino acids. Here the CDR3 reads CASKLGGSSSYEQYF. The CDR3 DNA follows: TGTGCCAGCAAACTAGGGGGCAGCAGCTCCTACGAGCAGTACTTC.

This chain links TRBV20-1 with TRBJ2-1; no firm D call. The V gene's germline CDR1 is DFQATT and CDR2 SNEGSKA (reference sequence). CDR3 length equals 15 residues. The ends were cut back, 0 bases at V and 5 bases at J, with 14 bases in the middle. The CDR3 protein is CSARDSGGVNNEQFF. Written as DNA, the CDR3 is TGCAGTGCTAGAGATTCGGGTGGGGTTAACAATGAGCAGTTCTTC.

The chain has TRBV3-1 and TRBJ1-5; TRBD1 might be the D (6 bases). V was clipped by 6 bases and J by 2 bases, with 23 bases between them. The CDR3 loop spans 18 amino acids. CDR1 is LGHDT, CDR2 YNNKEL, per germline (reference sequence). Written as DNA, the CDR3 is TGTGCCAGCAGGCTCCGGGACACCGGCGGCGATCGCAATCAGCCCCAGCATTTT. Translating gives CASRLRDTGGDRNQPQHF. Using reference TRBV3-1 and TRBJ1-5 for the parts outside the CDR3, the full variable domain is DTAVSQTPKYLVTQMGNDKSIKCEQNLGHDTMYWYKQDSKKFLKIMFSYNNKELIINETVPNRFSPKSPDKAHLNLHINSLELGDSAVYFCASRLRDTGGDRNQPQHFGDGTRLSIL.

The chain has TRBV12-3 or TRBV12-4 and TRBJ2-1; the D gene is possibly TRBD1 (6 bases). Trimming left V 7 bases short and J 4 bases short, with 17 bases between. This CDR3 comprises 15 residues. The CDR3 coding sequence is TGTGCCAGCATTGACGGACAGAGAACTTACAATGAGCAGTTCTTC. It encodes CASIDGQRTYNEQFF.

The CDR3 region has the DNA TGTGCCAGCAGCTTAAGGGATACGCAGTATTTT. Its translation: CASSLRDTQYF. This chain joins TRBV7-9 and TRBJ2-3; D remains unclear. The germline CDR1 and CDR2 sequences are SEHNR and FQNEAQ (reference sequence). Trimming stripped 2 bases from V and 6 bases from J, with 3 bases between. CDR3 length equals 11 residues.